This TCR beta chain was obtained from a study of vaccination effects on CD4 cells after COVID-19. Overall study context: A few convalescent patients were sampled both early and late post-vaccination. Following the second dose by a median of 72 days, the post-vaccine samples were obtained. Regarding the study as a whole: Clones induced by infection and by vaccine showed marked clonal contraction late after vaccination.

V lost 8 bases, J lost 0 bases, and 11 bases lay in between. CDR3 length: 13 residues. The germline V gene encodes CDR1 MDHEN and CDR2 SYDVKM. Prior to sequencing, the ViraFEST assay stimulated PBMC with viral peptide pools, which expanded the antigen-specific CD4+ T cells. Following 10 days of culture, CD4+ T cells were isolated. Infection dated between March and December 2020, before the Alpha, Beta and Delta variants reached the United States. Each participant was administered two doses of either the BNT162b2 or the mRNA-1273 vaccine. Days 3 and 7 saw half the medium replaced with IL-2 medium. As for this clone: Its matching antigen is unknown.

This table comes from immunoSEQ multiplex PCR, and its TCRdb copy is limited to in-frame clones, with some not included. Seen here are 15,000 or so clones, approximately 80% observed once, and the top ten hold just under 25%. The genes are TRBV28 and TRBJ2-7, with D maybe TRBD2 (6 bases). The TCR originated in a human donor who had a prior SARS-CoV-2 infection. The material sequenced was CD4+ T cells from PBMCs cultured with HCoV-NL63 spike peptides, taken after COVID-19 vaccination. CDR3 amino acids: CASRTTSSYEQYF. DNA of the CDR3: TGTGCCAGCCGGACTACCTCCTCCTACGAGCAGTACTTC.